This T cell receptor (beta chain) was captured by sequencing in a study of blood T cell repertoires in COVID-19. Study-wide context: Whether acute or convalescent, the COVID-19 samples came from the United States, Italy and Spain. Sources were T cells, B-cell-depleted T cells, or PBMCs; the material itself was cDNA or gDNA.

In the authors' methods: Reference gene primer amplification yielded estimated nucleated cell counts. TCRdb's copy holds only in-frame clones and misses some; the assay was immunoSEQ multiplex PCR. The V and J calls and clone size come from that table; D and trimming were worked out from the DNA. Of 100,000 to 150,000 clones in the sample, around 81% were seen once. CDR3 length: 13 residues. With 8 bases removed from V and 7 bases from J, the gap between germline ends came to 17 bases. The germline V gene has CDR1 MDHEN and CDR2 SYDVKM. This receptor was obtained from a man in his sixties with acute or convalescent COVID-19. This sequence joins TRBV28 and TRBJ1-2; a weak D match, TRBD1 (5 bases). Sequencing was carried out using peripheral blood. Here the CDR3 reads CASGARLGGGYTF. Here the CDR3 DNA reads TGTGCCAGCGGGGCCAGGCTCGGGGGTGGCTACACCTTC.